This entry lists 10 T cell receptor beta chains sequenced from one sample in a study of T-cell reconstitution after alpha-beta-depleted transplantation in children. Construction of the TCRbeta library involved unique molecular identifiers. TCRdb itself ran the PCR reads through MiXCR, one entry per CDR3 protein. The sample has 260,000 or so distinct CDR3 sequences, around 12% seen once. Here the sequenced sample was PBMCs from the stem cell graft donor, taken from the stem cell graft. These receptors all stem from a human donor who donated a stem cell graft to a child with acute lymphoblastic leukemia.

This clonotype came up many times. The chain recombines TRBV29-1 with TRBJ2-7; 8 bases match TRBD2. The CDR3 length is 14 residues. Unmatched junction bases numbered 11, after V lost 7 bases and J lost 3 bases. Germline lookup yields CDR1 SQVTM and CDR2 ANQGSEA. The CDR3 sequence: CSARGAGGIYEQYF. DNA for the CDR3: TGCAGCGCTCGAGGGGCGGGAGGTATCTACGAGCAGTACTTC.

As for this clonotype: This sequence may be a read error, since a much larger clone differs from it by one base. This chain connects TRBV29-1 to TRBJ1-2; TRBD1 might be the D (6 bases). Trimming took 0 bases from V and 3 from J, leaving 14 bases between them. The length of the CDR3 is 15 residues. Per the germline V gene, CDR1 is SQVTM and CDR2 is ANQGSEA. The CDR3 here is CSVEDQRGAHYGYTF. The CDR3 DNA sequence: TGCAGCGTTGAAGATCAACGGGGGGCGCACTATGGCTACACCTTC.

This clonotype appeared a single time. The CDR3 is CASSHQQGISSGANVLTF. CDR3 nucleotide sequence: TGTGCCAGCAGCCACCAGCAGGGGATAAGCTCTGGGGCCAACGTCCTGACTTTC. J is TRBJ2-6 and V is TRBV3-1, with D possibly being TRBD1 (6 bases). The germline gives CDR1 LGHDT, CDR2 YNNKEL (reference sequence). V lost 3 bases and J 0 bases, leaving 15 bases between the germline ends. CDR3 length: 18 amino acids.

This clonotype was observed at least ten times. V is TRBV6-2 or TRBV6-3 and J is TRBJ1-6; weak D call: TRBD1 (5 bases). Trimming shortened V by 5 bases and J by 12 bases, and 8 bases separated the two germline ends. The germline gives CDR1 MNHEY, CDR2 SVGEGT. The CDR3 length is 11 residues. CDR3 in DNA: TGTGCCAGCAGTCCTGGGGGACCCCTCCACTTT. Its protein product is CASSPGGPLHF.

This clonotype was counted ten times or more. The chain joins TRBV7-2 to TRBJ1-1; unclear D gene. V lost 3 bases to trimming and J lost 8 bases, with 1 base between them. Germline V gene data show CDR1 as SGHTA and CDR2 as FQGNSA. CDR3 length: 9 residues. CDR3 sequence reads: CASSLEAFF. The CDR3, as DNA: TGTGCCAGCAGCTTGGAAGCTTTCTTT.

This clonotype was detected many times. Sequence at one end of the junction differs from germline and may be a read error. This CDR3 is CATSPLGTSPYNEQFF. The CDR3 DNA is TGTGCCACCAGTCCATTAGGGACTAGTCCCTACAATGAGCAGTTCTTC. This chain joins TRBV6-4 and TRBJ2-1, with 8 bases fitting TRBD2. CDR1 is MRHNA, CDR2 SNTAGT, per germline. The CDR3 runs to 16 residues.

The table lists this clonotype with many counts. The rearrangement uses TRBV9 and TRBJ2-7; the D is unclear. The CDR3 spans 13 residues. V dropped 0 bases and J dropped 0 bases, with 4 bases sitting between them. Germline CDR1 reads SGDLS; CDR2 reads YYNGEE. CDR3 amino acids: CASSVGISYEQYF. The CDR3 DNA reads TGTGCCAGCAGCGTAGGAATCTCCTACGAGCAGTACTTC.

This clonotype has a handful of counts. The chain has TRBV6-1 and TRBJ2-3, with 11 bases matching TRBD1. Germline-derived CDR1 and CDR2 are MNHNS and SASEGT. The CDR3 contains 15 residues. V dropped 6 bases and J dropped 2; count of bases not matched to a gene: 4. The CDR3 sequence: CASSWDRGNTDTQYF. CDR3 nucleotide sequence: TGTGCCAGCAGCTGGGACAGGGGGAACACAGATACGCAGTATTTT.

This clonotype appeared many times. This chain links TRBV13 with TRBJ2-6; no definite D call. CDR1 is PRHDT, CDR2 FYEKMQ, per germline (reference sequence). Between the trimmed V and J ends, which lost 5 bases and 2 bases, there was a span of 10 bases. The CDR3 length is 15 residues. DNA of the CDR3: TGTGCCAGCAGCGTTTCACGACCTGGGGCCAACGTCCTGACTTTC. This gives the protein CASSVSRPGANVLTF.

There are many counts of this clonotype. V usage is TRBV6-5 and J usage is TRBJ1-4, with TRBD1 matching 11 bases. The CDR3 consists of 15 residues. Unmatched junction bases numbered 3, after V lost 2 bases and J lost 7 bases. Germline lookup yields CDR1 MNHEY and CDR2 SVGAGI. DNA of the CDR3: TGTGCCAGCAGTTACGCCGGGACAGGGGGTGAAAAACTGTTTTTT. Translated: CASSYAGTGGEKLFF.